These 23 T cell receptor beta chains originate from one sample sequenced in a study of T cells in Graves' hyperthyroidism and ophthalmopathy. Amplification of TCR beta CDR3 regions was performed using RNA transcripts as template. The HTBI primer set was used in a first-round RT-PCR of the TCR CDR3. TCRdb re-derived calls from the multiplex PCR reads in MiXCR, one entry per CDR3 protein. The sample consists of some 460,000 distinct CDR3 sequences, around 16% of them appearing once. The sample was blood. These receptors all stem from a woman younger than 30 with Graves' hyperthyroidism.

There are a few counts of this clonotype. The chain carries TRBV6-1 and TRBJ2-5; 9 bases map to TRBD1. CDR1 MNHNS and CDR2 SASEGT come from the germline V gene. The CDR3 is 16 residues long. The J segment lost 5 bases and the V segment lost 0 bases, leaving 7 bases of the junction unmatched. CDR3 sequence reads: CASSEAHGQGWETQYF. The DNA for the CDR3 is TGTGCCAGCAGTGAAGCGCACGGACAGGGGTGGGAGACCCAGTACTTC.

This clonotype was recorded many times. The chain is built from TRBV5-1 and TRBJ2-7; TRBD1 is a possible D gene (6 bases). The CDR3 spans 14 residues. The V and J ends lost 6 bases and 6 bases respectively, with 19 bases between them. Germline CDR1 and CDR2: SGHRS and YFSETQ. The CDR3 reads CASTLDGTIPEQYF. The CDR3 DNA reads TGCGCCAGCACTCTTGACGGGACAATCCCCGAGCAGTACTTC. Combining the CDR3 with reference TRBV5-1 and TRBJ2-7 gives the whole variable domain KAGVTQTPRYLIKTRGQQVTLSCSPISGHRSVSWYQQTPGQGLQFLFEYFSETQRNKGNFPGRFSGRQFSNSRSEMNVSTLELGDSALYLCASTLDGTIPEQYFGPGTRLTVT.

The chain carries TRBV6-1 and TRBJ2-3, with TRBD2 identical over 9 bases. The trim removed 6 bases at V and 6 bases at J, leaving 10 bases unmatched. The CDR3 covers 15 residues. Germline CDR1 MNHNS, CDR2 SASEGT. CDR3 sequence (DNA): TGTGCCAGCAGATTTCCCGGGACTAGCAAGGATACGCAGTATTTT. Protein sequence: CASRFPGTSKDTQYF.

In its sample, this clonotype was seen many times. V gene TRBV5-1 combines with J gene TRBJ2-1, with 14 bases aligning to TRBD2. Germline trimming cut 0 bases from V and 0 bases from J; bases unmatched to any gene: 5. Germline-derived CDR1 and CDR2 are SGHRS and YFSETQ. This CDR3 is 19 amino acids long. The CDR3 region is CASSLEATSGRASYNEQFF. CDR3 nucleotides: TGCGCCAGCAGCTTGGAAGCGACTAGCGGGAGGGCCTCCTACAATGAGCAGTTCTTC.

This clonotype was seen a few times. The chain carries TRBV20-1 and TRBJ2-1; 9 bases agree with TRBD2. The CDR3 spans 19 residues. V gave up 4 bases and J gave up 2 bases; unmatched junction bases: 18. The V gene's germline CDR1 is DFQATT and CDR2 SNEGSKA (reference sequence). CDR3 region: CSAIPSGTSRPRAYNEQFF. CDR3 coding DNA: TGCAGTGCTATCCCTTCCGGGACTAGCAGACCCCGAGCCTACAATGAGCAGTTCTTC.

This clonotype has a count of ten or more. V and J are TRBV28 and TRBJ1-4; D gene uncertain. This CDR3 has 14 amino acids. Germline V gene sequence: CDR1 MDHEN, CDR2 SYDVKM. Trimming took 2 bases from V and 4 from J, leaving 8 bases between them. CDR3 amino acids: CASSLPQLNEKLFF. The CDR3 DNA is TGTGCCAGCAGTTTACCGCAGCTTAATGAAAAACTGTTTTTT. The complete variable domain, with remaining parts taken from reference TRBV28 and TRBJ1-4, reads DVKVTQSSRYLVKRTGEKVFLECVQDMDHENMFWYRQDPGLGLRLIYFSYDVKMKEKGDIPEGYSVSREKKERFSLILESASTNQTSMYLCASSLPQLNEKLFFGSGTQLSVL.

This clonotype has a count of ten or more. J is TRBJ2-3 and V is TRBV6-1, with 11 bases fitting TRBD2. V dropped 11 bases and J dropped 4; count of bases not matched to a gene: 11. Germline V gene data show CDR1 as MNHNS and CDR2 as SASEGT. This CDR3 comprises 15 residues. In DNA, the CDR3 is TGTGCCGGTAGGACCGGGACTAGCGGCGCAGATACGCAGTATTTT. It is translated as CAGRTGTSGADTQYF.

This clonotype was seen at least ten times. The V gene is TRBV5-1, the J gene TRBJ2-5; 7 bases line up with TRBD1. V shed 0 bases, J shed 3 bases, and the junction held 5 bases outside the gene matches. This CDR3 contains 15 residues. Germline V gives CDR1 SGHRS, CDR2 YFSETQ. The CDR3 nucleotides read TGCGCCAGCAGCTTGGGGGGGACAGAAGAAGAGACCCAGTACTTC. This encodes CASSLGGTEEETQYF.

This clonotype was found many times. The chain recombines TRBV27 with TRBJ1-2, with D perhaps TRBD1 (5 bases). Germline CDR1 is MNHEY and CDR2 is SMNVEV (reference sequence). V was pared by 0 bases and J by 8 bases, with 19 bases between. The CDR3 spans 16 residues. CDR3 DNA: TGTGCCAGCAGTTTATCAGCCCTTGGGGGAGCGGGGGGCTACACCTTC. Translated, it gives CASSLSALGGAGGYTF.

This clonotype has only a few counts. The CDR3 loop is CASNDPGGNTEAFF. CDR3 nucleotides: TGTGCCAGCAACGACCCGGGGGGGAACACTGAAGCTTTCTTT. The V call is TRBV5-4, the J call TRBJ1-1, with D possibly matching TRBD1 (5 bases). V dropped 6 bases and J dropped 1 base, with 13 bases sitting between them. The CDR3 loop spans 14 amino acids. Per the germline V gene, CDR1 is SGHNT and CDR2 is YYREEE (reference sequence).

The sample holds many counts of this clonotype. The chain joins TRBV20-1 to TRBJ2-7; 10 nucleotides agree with TRBD2. This CDR3 is built from 13 residues. Trimming took 6 bases from V and 6 from J; bases not matched to a gene: 8. Per the germline V gene, CDR1 is DFQATT and CDR2 is SNEGSKA (reference sequence). DNA for the CDR3: TGCAGTGCGCCGAGCGGGAGGGCCGGCGAGCAGTACTTC. This encodes CSAPSGRAGEQYF.

This chain uses TRBV2 with TRBJ1-5, with TRBD1 identical over 7 bases. The CDR3 contains 15 residues. The germline gives CDR1 SNHLY, CDR2 FYNNEI. The trim removed 7 bases at V and 0 bases at J, leaving 6 bases unmatched. The CDR3 DNA reads TGTGCCAGCACCCAGGACAGGAATAGCAATCAGCCCCAGCATTTT. Protein: CASTQDRNSNQPQHF.

The V gene is TRBV4-1, the J gene TRBJ1-2, with 8 bases identical to TRBD1. From germline, CDR1 is MGHRA and CDR2 YSYEKL. The CDR3 is made up of 15 amino acids. V shed 0 bases and J 7 bases; nucleotides not matched to a gene: 7. The DNA of the CDR3 is TGCGCCAGCAGCCAAGAGGCAGGGGGCGATTTTGGCTACACCTTC. The encoded protein is CASSQEAGGDFGYTF.

This clonotype was recorded at least ten times. The genes are TRBV6-1 and TRBJ2-3; D ambiguous. The V gene lost 5 bases and the J gene lost 1 base, with 13 bases spanning the gap. Germline assignment: CDR1 MNHNS and CDR2 SASEGT. This CDR3 is 15 amino acids long. CDR3 sequence reads: CASSRPQAGTDTQYF. The CDR3 nucleotides read TGTGCCAGCAGTAGGCCCCAAGCAGGCACAGATACGCAGTATTTT.

This clonotype appeared many times. The chain has TRBV2 and TRBJ1-1; no reliable D call. The CDR3 totals 12 residues. V gave up 3 bases and J gave up 8 bases, with 10 bases separating them. The germline V gene has CDR1 SNHLY and CDR2 FYNNEI. The CDR3 DNA follows: TGTGCCAGCAGTGAGATCGGGTTCGAAGCTTTCTTT. Translation gives CASSEIGFEAFF.

This chain uses TRBV6-5 with TRBJ2-4; D uncertain. Between the trimmed V and J ends, which lost 4 bases and 0 bases, there was a span of 10 bases. This CDR3 comprises 15 residues. From germline, CDR1 is MNHEY and CDR2 SVGAGI. Written as DNA, the CDR3 is TGTGCCAGCAGTTCCGCAACCGGAGCCAAAAACATTCAGTACTTC. Amino acids: CASSSATGAKNIQYF.

This clonotype has a count of ten or more. The chain links TRBV7-2 to TRBJ2-7; D perhaps matches TRBD1 (6 bases). Deletions cut 3 bases from V and 5 bases from J, with 17 bases between. The CDR3 length is 15 residues. The germline V gene encodes CDR1 SGHTA and CDR2 FQGNSA. CDR3 sequence: CASSFGRQGKDEQYF. In nucleotides, the CDR3 is TGTGCCAGCAGCTTTGGTAGGCAGGGGAAGGACGAGCAGTACTTC.

As to this clonotype: This sequence may be a read error, since a much larger clone differs from it by one base. The V and J genes are TRBV6-5 and TRBJ2-7, with D possibly called TRBD1 or TRBD2 (5 bases each). Trimming removed 2 bases at V and 3 bases at J, with 14 bases between. The CDR3 contains 15 residues. Germline V lookup: CDR1 MNHEY, CDR2 SVGAGI. The CDR3 region has the DNA TGTGCCAGCAGTTACGAGAGAGCAGGGAGCTACGAGCAGTACTTC. Its protein product is CASSYERAGSYEQYF.

At least ten counts were recorded for this clonotype. The chain links TRBV11-3 to TRBJ2-1; 9 nucleotides align to TRBD1. The CDR3 sequence is 15 residues long. The germline V gene encodes CDR1 SGHNT and CDR2 YENEEA. V dropped 6 bases and J dropped 6; count of bases not matched to a gene: 9. CDR3 in DNA: TGTGCCAGCAGACCTAAACAGGGGGCAGGCAATGAGCAGTTCTTC. It encodes CASRPKQGAGNEQFF. Supplemented by reference TRBV11-3 and TRBJ2-1, the full variable domain reads EAGVVQSPRYKIIEKKQPVAFWCNPISGHNTLYWYLQNLGQGPELLIRYENEEAVDDSQLPKDRFSAERLKGVDSTLKIQPAELGDSAVYLCASRPKQGAGNEQFFGPGTRLTVL.

This clonotype was recorded many times. The CDR3 region is CASSLGTGARGETQYF. The CDR3 DNA sequence: TGTGCCAGCAGCCTGGGGACCGGGGCGCGCGGGGAGACCCAGTACTTC. This chain uses TRBV5-6 with TRBJ2-5; either TRBD1 or TRBD2 may supply D (5 bases each). The germline V and J ends were trimmed by 4 bases and 5 bases, with 21 bases remaining between them. Germline lookup yields CDR1 SGHDT and CDR2 YYEEEE. CDR3 length: 16 residues. Using reference TRBV5-6 and TRBJ2-5 for the parts outside the CDR3, the full variable domain is DAGVTQSPTHLIKTRGQQVTLRCSPKSGHDTVSWYQQALGQGPQFIFQYYEEEERQRGNFPDRFSGHQFPNYSSELNVNALLLGDSALYLCASSLGTGARGETQYFGPGTRLLVL.

The chain recombines TRBV7-9 with TRBJ2-1; 13 positions match TRBD2. The CDR3 totals 17 residues. The germline CDR1 and CDR2 sequences are SEHNR and FQNEAQ (reference sequence). V lost 5 bases, J lost 7 bases, and 11 bases stayed unmatched. The CDR3 DNA is TGTGCCAGCAGCCTCCACTCGACTAGCGGGAGGACGAATGAGCAGTTCTTC. This sequence encodes CASSLHSTSGRTNEQFF.

This clonotype was found many times. Here the CDR3 DNA reads TGCGCCAGCAGCCAAGATTCAGGGACAGGGAATGGCTACACCTTC. This encodes CASSQDSGTGNGYTF. This chain links TRBV4-1 with TRBJ1-2, with 9 positions matching TRBD1. V lost 0 bases and J lost 6; bases outside the gene matches: 5. The CDR3 totals 15 residues. CDR1 MGHRA and CDR2 YSYEKL come from the germline V gene.

V gene TRBV28 combines with J gene TRBJ2-3; TRBD2 matches at 8 bases. J was trimmed by 2 bases and V by 3 bases; bases with no gene match: 10. CDR1 and CDR2 from the germline V gene are MDHEN and SYDVKM. This CDR3 is built from 17 residues. The CDR3 region has the DNA TGTGCCAGCAGTTTGCCGGCGGGGGGCTCTTTCACAGATACGCAGTATTTT. Protein sequence: CASSLPAGGSFTDTQYF.